These 13 T cell receptor beta chains share one sample of origin, sequenced in a study of long-term antiretroviral therapy in people with HIV. With survey level as its setting, the immunoSEQ assay was v3.0. The repertoire was sequenced with immunoSEQ multiplex PCR; TCRdb's copy has only in-frame clones and lacks some. The table shows 28,000 or so clones, with approximately 93% occurring only once. The specimen was unsorted PBMCs, collected 6.2 years after starting antiretroviral therapy. These TCRs come from a man aged 35-49 years with HIV.

The J gene is TRBJ2-7, the V gene TRBV5-1; 7 bases fit TRBD2. With 0 bases clipped from V and 2 bases from J, the junction kept 8 bases outside the gene matches. There are 16 residues in the CDR3. Looked up from germline, CDR1 is SGHRS and CDR2 is YFSETQ. The CDR3 protein is CASSLGRGLAAYEQYF. The CDR3 DNA reads TGCGCCAGCAGCTTGGGAAGAGGGCTAGCGGCCTACGAGCAGTACTTC.

The chain recombines TRBV5-1 with TRBJ1-1, with D possibly being TRBD1 (6 bases). Trimming took 0 bases from V and 5 from J, leaving 11 bases between them. Germline V gene lookup returns CDR1 SGHRS and CDR2 YFSETQ. The CDR3 is 14 residues long. The CDR3 protein is CASSLGGQRTEAFF. The CDR3 DNA is TGCGCCAGCAGCTTGGGTGGACAGAGGACTGAAGCTTTCTTT.

The chain links TRBV14 to TRBJ2-3; maybe TRBD2 (6 bases). The germline V and J ends were trimmed by 0 bases and 5 bases, with 12 bases remaining between them. Per the germline V gene, CDR1 is SGHDN and CDR2 is FVKESK. The CDR3 spans 15 residues. The CDR3 nucleotides read TGTGCCAGCAGCCAAGATGGAGGGAATGGAGATACGCAGTATTTT. As protein: CASSQDGGNGDTQYF.

The chain combines TRBV5-1 with TRBJ1-1; D is ambiguous. The germline gives CDR1 SGHRS, CDR2 YFSETQ. The ends were cut back, 6 bases at V and 0 bases at J, with 12 bases in the middle. The CDR3 extends over 14 amino acids. CDR3 bases: TGCGCCAGCACAGCCCACAGCATGAACACTGAAGCTTTCTTT. Encoded protein: CASTAHSMNTEAFF.

The chain employs TRBV5-5 and TRBJ2-7; D possibly corresponds to TRBD2 (6 bases). Looked up from germline, CDR1 is SGHKS and CDR2 is YYEKEE (reference sequence). The V end was cut by 0 bases, the J end by 2 bases, with 15 bases between. The CDR3 is 16 amino acids. CDR3 sequence reads: CASSLAPGVETYEQYF. The CDR3 nucleotides are TGTGCCAGCAGCTTGGCCCCGGGAGTGGAGACCTACGAGCAGTACTTC.

The chain employs TRBV7-2 and TRBJ2-3, with 9 bases aligning to TRBD2. There are 16 residues in the CDR3. Germline lookup yields CDR1 SGHTA and CDR2 FQGNSA. After removal of 2 bases from V and 4 bases from J, the junction contained 7 bases not matched to a gene. The CDR3 nucleotides are TGTGCCAGCAGCTTAAGCAGCGGGGGGTGGGCAGATACGCAGTATTTT. It encodes CASSLSSGGWADTQYF.

The rearrangement links TRBV4-3 to TRBJ2-5; D possibly corresponds to TRBD1 (6 bases). The CDR3 is made up of 16 amino acids. CDR1 LGHNA and CDR2 YSLEER come from the germline V gene. V lost 0 bases, J lost 5 bases, and 16 bases lay in between. CDR3 bases: TGCGCCAGCAGCCAAGATTGGGCGACAGGTATGGAGACCCAGTACTTC. This encodes CASSQDWATGMETQYF.

V and J are TRBV7-3 and TRBJ2-1; D is tentatively TRBD1 or TRBD2 (5 bases each). The CDR3 is 14 amino acids. Trimming stripped 4 bases from V and 7 bases from J, with 14 bases between. CDR1 and CDR2 (germline): SGHTA, FQGTGA. The CDR3 DNA reads TGTGCCAGCAGCTCGGGACCCGGTTTGAATGAGCAGTTCTTC. This codes for CASSSGPGLNEQFF.

The chain carries TRBV7-8 and TRBJ2-5; maybe TRBD2 (5 bases). The germline CDR1 and CDR2 sequences are SGHVS and FQNEAQ. The ends were cut back, 5 bases at V and 4 bases at J, with 17 bases in the middle. The CDR3 totals 15 residues. CDR3 in amino acids: CASSTNWEMGETQYF. CDR3 in DNA: TGTGCCAGCAGCACAAATTGGGAGATGGGAGAGACCCAGTACTTC.

The gene calls are TRBV7-2 and TRBJ2-1, with 14 nucleotides matching TRBD2. Germline CDR1 and CDR2: SGHTA and FQGNSA. With 1 base clipped from V and 9 bases from J, the junction kept 5 bases outside the gene matches. The CDR3 spans 16 residues. The CDR3 region has the DNA TGTGCCAGCAGCTTAGAAGGGACTAGCGGGAGATTTGAGCAGTTCTTC. Translating gives CASSLEGTSGRFEQFF.

The rearrangement links TRBV5-6 to TRBJ2-3, with D unclear. Germline-derived CDR1 and CDR2 are SGHDT and YYEEEE. The V and J ends lost 1 base and 1 base respectively, with 4 bases between them. The CDR3 consists of 13 residues. Written as DNA, the CDR3 is TGTGCCAGCAGCTTGTCACGCACAGATACGCAGTATTTT. Translating gives CASSLSRTDTQYF.

The V call is TRBV7-8, the J call TRBJ1-5; D might be TRBD1 (5 bases). Germline values: CDR1 SGHVS, CDR2 FQNEAQ. The CDR3 spans 17 residues. Trimming shortened V by 4 bases and J by 0 bases, and 16 bases separated the two germline ends. Here the CDR3 reads CASSSGAGHYSNQPQHF. In DNA form, the CDR3 reads TGTGCCAGCAGCTCCGGGGCAGGGCACTATAGCAATCAGCCCCAGCATTTT.

The chain couples TRBV6-5 to TRBJ1-1; D not resolved. CDR1 is MNHEY and CDR2 is SVGAGI in the germline V gene. The CDR3 consists of 13 residues. Trimming removed 3 bases from V and 1 base from J, with 6 bases in between. The CDR3 region is CASSYQQNTEAFF. In DNA form, the CDR3 reads TGTGCCAGCAGTTATCAGCAGAACACTGAAGCTTTCTTT.